This TCR beta chain was sequenced for a study of blood T cell repertoires in COVID-19 (dated by TCRdb to the early 2020s). With regard to the full study: Samples from collaborators originated in the United States, Italy and Spain and spanned both the acute and convalescent phases of COVID-19. The material from the prospective study consisted of cDNA or gDNA derived from T cells, B-cell-depleted T cells, or PBMCs. Subjects who had been exposed to COVID-19, were actively infected with it, or had recovered from it provided the deeply sampled blood TCRbeta repertoires that made up the dataset. The repertoires were made available in a free public database intended to serve as a resource for research on the immune response to SARS-CoV-2. Samples came from the ongoing ImmuneRACE study (first 160 participants) plus 1,254 subjects from 6 global collaborators. The sample metadata nearly always contained a de-identified subject ID, COVID-19 status, age in years and sex. Where available, HLA class I and class II types were obtained from metadata supplied by the sample provider rather than from assay-based typing.

TCRbeta CDR3 regions were amplified from genomic DNA using the immunoSEQ Assay, a bias-controlled multiplex PCR. The paper's data handling went like this. The number of nucleated cells in each sample was estimated from the amplification of reference gene primers within the assay. To quantify the absolute abundance of each unique TCRbeta CDR3 rearrangement, sequence reads were collapsed and filtered. For each sample, productive Simpson clonality was calculated as the square root of Simpson's diversity index over productive rearrangements. Held by TCRdb, this immuneACCESS table contains in-frame sequences only and omits some clones. Under half of the omission traces to an unresolved V gene where checked; the cause of the rest is unknown. The D gene and trimming were derived from the DNA, and the V and J assignments and clone size from that table. Across this sample there are roughly 340,000 clones, with 85% to 90% seen only once. The top ten clonotypes cover approximately 1% of the sample.

General findings and caveats noted by the study authors: How much clinical and demographic metadata was included differed by source and by participant, and the metadata was provided uncurated.

About this clone: Which antigen it targets is not known. No base quality information exists; no much larger clone differs at one position.

V drops 4 bases and J drops 0 bases, leaving 10 bases in between. Inclusive of the bounding cysteine and phenylalanine, the CDR3 is 16 residues long. Here the CDR3 DNA is all that survives: 48 bases in frame from base 1. The germline V gene yields MNHEY for CDR1 and SVGAGI for CDR2. Enrolling through a virtual design, the prospective study's participants ranged in age from roughly 18 to 95 years and lived across about two dozen United States geographic areas. In the prospective study, participants were assigned to cohorts based on the clinical history participants reported in a screening survey and a study questionnaire. For ImmuneRACE Cohort 3, a participant was defined as recovered based on two consecutive negative NP/OP PCR tests, clearance by a healthcare professional, or resolution of symptoms. In the prospective study, whole blood, serum and a nasopharyngeal or oropharyngeal swab were collected from each participant by mobile phlebotomists. Over a roughly 2-month period, participants in the prospective study had the option of providing additional blood draws and questionnaires. Before DNA extraction, blood samples from the prospective study were shipped at room temperature or frozen.

This clonotype originated in a man between 18 and 29 years old who had recovered from COVID-19. This chain is built from TRBV6-5 and TRBJ1-6, and possibly TRBD1, on 6 matching bases. Sequenced sample: PBMCs or T cells enriched from blood (not recorded which). CDR3 reads: CASSSRQVSYNSPLHF. The DNA sequence follows: TGTGCCAGCAGTTCCCGACAGGTCTCCTATAATTCACCCCTCCACTTT.